This T cell receptor (beta chain) was sequenced for a study of T cell changes during pregnancy in multiple sclerosis. Using immunoSEQ multiplex PCR, the repertoire was profiled, and TCRdb retains in-frame clones only, with some absent. The sample lists over 50,000 clones, over 75% occurring once. Germline V gene lookup returns CDR1 SGHRS and CDR2 YFSETQ. This CDR3 is built from 15 residues. V shed 4 bases, J shed 5 bases, and the junction held 9 bases outside the gene matches. The TCR was taken from a female donor in good health, enrolled as a control in a pregnancy study. This chain connects TRBV5-1 to TRBJ1-2, with 9 bases identical to TRBD1. The sequenced sample was peripheral blood, obtained in the first trimester of pregnancy. The CDR3, as DNA: TGCGCCAGCAGCAGCGATTCCGGGACAGGGTATGGCTACACCTTC. Protein sequence: CASSSDSGTGYGYTF.